The next 6 T cell receptor beta chains were all read from a single sample in a study of blood T cell repertoires in COVID-19. Profiled with immunoSEQ multiplex PCR; TCRdb holds only in-frame clones, not every one. The repertoire includes hundreds of thousands of clones, 70% to 90% of them detected once, and over 10% sits in the top ten. Sequencing was done on a sample of peripheral blood. Every receptor here comes from a woman aged 50 to 60 with COVID-19, enrolled during active disease.

This chain connects TRBV5-3 to TRBJ2-7; TRBD1 matches at 9 bases. TRBV5-3 is sorted into the ORF group, with uncertain function. V gave up 9 bases and J gave up 6 bases; unmatched junction bases: 7. CDR3 length: 12 residues. Here the CDR3 DNA reads TGTGCCAACCCGGGACAGGGCACCGAGCAGTACTTC. Residues: CANPGQGTEQYF.

The chain joins TRBV19 to TRBJ2-1; no clear D gene. This CDR3 comprises 12 residues. The germline V gene encodes CDR1 LNHDA and CDR2 SQIVND (reference sequence). Trimming removed 3 bases at V and 10 bases at J, with 10 bases between. CDR3 nucleotides: TGTGCCAGTAGTATCATCCCCAGGGAGCAGTTCTTC. Translation: CASSIIPREQFF.

V is TRBV30 and J is TRBJ1-5; a possible D gene is TRBD1 (6 bases). The CDR3 is 12 residues long. Germline lookup yields CDR1 GTSNPN and CDR2 SVGIG (reference sequence). V was pared by 5 bases and J by 6 bases, with 11 bases between. The CDR3 sequence is CAWGGGGQPQHF. The CDR3 DNA reads TGTGCCTGGGGGGGCGGGGGTCAGCCCCAGCATTTT.

The CDR3 coding sequence is TGTGCCAGCAGTCACGGACAGGTCAGGGGTAATGAAAAACTGTTTTTT. This gives the protein CASSHGQVRGNEKLFF. This rearrangement joins TRBV2 to TRBJ1-4; 7 bases align to TRBD1. Germline-derived CDR1 and CDR2 are SNHLY and FYNNEI. Unmatched junction bases numbered 10, after V lost 5 bases and J lost 4 bases. The CDR3 has 16 amino acids.

The sample holds one count of this clone. The chain uses TRBV30 and TRBJ1-3; TRBD1 aligns across 9 bases. The CDR3 is 14 residues long. The germline V gene has CDR1 GTSNPN and CDR2 SVGIG (reference sequence). After removal of 7 bases from V and 2 bases from J, the junction contained 6 bases not matched to a gene. This CDR3 reads CALGQGRAGNTIYF. The CDR3 coding sequence is TGTGCCTTGGGACAGGGAAGGGCTGGAAACACCATATATTTT.

This clone was detected only a few times. The chain links TRBV25-1 to TRBJ2-7, with D possibly being TRBD1 (5 bases). The CDR3 runs 14 residues. The germline V and J ends were trimmed by 0 bases and 5 bases, with 11 bases remaining between them. CDR1 MGHDK and CDR2 SYGVNS come from the germline V gene. CDR3 sequence (DNA): TGTGCCAGCAGTGAATATTACCAGGGCGACGAGCAGTACTTC. Protein sequence: CASSEYYQGDEQYF.